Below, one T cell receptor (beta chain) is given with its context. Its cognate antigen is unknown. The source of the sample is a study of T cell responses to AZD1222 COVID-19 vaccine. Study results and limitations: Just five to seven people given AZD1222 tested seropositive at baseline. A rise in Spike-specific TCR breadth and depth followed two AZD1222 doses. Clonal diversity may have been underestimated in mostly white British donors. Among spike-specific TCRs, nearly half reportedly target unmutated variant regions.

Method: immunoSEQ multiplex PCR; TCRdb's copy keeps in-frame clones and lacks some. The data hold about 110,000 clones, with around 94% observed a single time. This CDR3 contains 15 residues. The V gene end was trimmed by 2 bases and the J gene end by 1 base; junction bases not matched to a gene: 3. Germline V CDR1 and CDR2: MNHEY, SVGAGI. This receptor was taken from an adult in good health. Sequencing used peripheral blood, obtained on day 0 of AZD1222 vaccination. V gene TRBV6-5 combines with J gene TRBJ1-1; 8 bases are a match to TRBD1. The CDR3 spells CASSYLTGGNTEAFF. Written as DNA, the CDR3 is TGTGCCAGCAGTTACCTCACAGGGGGGAACACTGAAGCTTTCTTT.